The 20 T cell receptor beta chains below were found in one sample sequenced in a study of T cells after yellow fever vaccination. A single record per CDR3 protein comes from TCRdb applying MiXCR to the 5' RACE reads. The sample has over 200,000 distinct CDR3 sequences, less than 7.5% seen once. Sequencing was performed on CD4+ T cells sorted from PBMCs, taken on the day of the yellow fever booster vaccination. The source is a man aged 25-45 years who received the YFV17D yellow fever vaccine.

The gene calls are TRBV14 and TRBJ2-1; D uncertain. V gave up 4 bases and J gave up 10 bases, with 8 bases separating them. The CDR3 extends over 11 amino acids. The germline CDR1 and CDR2 sequences are SGHDN and FVKESK. Here the CDR3 reads CASSLYSEQFF. The CDR3 DNA reads TGTGCCAGCAGCCTATACTCGGAGCAGTTCTTC.

This chain links TRBV23-1 with TRBJ2-1; 9 nucleotides line up with TRBD1. TRBV23-1 is annotated as an ORF whose role is uncertain. This CDR3 spans 14 amino acids. The V gene end was trimmed by 2 bases and the J gene end by 7 bases; junction bases not matched to a gene: 3. The CDR3 loop is CASSQRTGVNEQFF. DNA for the CDR3: TGCGCCAGCAGTCAAAGGACAGGGGTGAATGAGCAGTTCTTC.

The sample holds many counts of this clonotype. The chain carries TRBV19 and TRBJ1-2, with no clear D. The V end lost 7 bases, the J end lost 8 bases, and 20 bases lay between the germline ends. CDR1 LNHDA and CDR2 SQIVND come from the germline V gene (reference sequence). CDR3 length: 14 amino acids. CDR3 nucleotide sequence: TGTGCCAGTACCAACCCCGTTCCCTCAAGGGGCTACACCTTC. It yields the protein CASTNPVPSRGYTF.

The rearrangement links TRBV12-3 or TRBV12-4 to TRBJ1-3; D remains unclear. The CDR3 consists of 13 residues. Trimming left V 5 bases short and J 4 bases short, with 9 bases between. CDR3 loop: CASSPDTGNTIYF. In nucleotides, the CDR3 is TGTGCCAGCAGTCCCGACACAGGAAACACCATATATTTT.

This clonotype was found many times. The chain links TRBV7-6 to TRBJ2-3, with 7 nucleotides matching TRBD1. Germline CDR1 and CDR2: SGHVS and FNYEAQ. V dropped 5 bases and J dropped 6; count of bases not matched to a gene: 8. The CDR3 consists of 14 residues. The CDR3 here is CASSRDRVDDTQYF. CDR3 in DNA: TGTGCCAGCAGCAGAGACAGGGTTGACGATACGCAGTATTTT.

This clonotype appeared many times. The CDR3 DNA is TGCAGCGCCACAGGGAATTCCTACGAGCAGTACTTC. This sequence encodes CSATGNSYEQYF. The chain is built from TRBV29-1 and TRBJ2-7, with a weak D call TRBD1 (6 bases). The CDR3 loop spans 12 amino acids. V was trimmed by 7 bases and J by 1 base, leaving 11 bases between them. Per the germline V gene, CDR1 is SQVTM and CDR2 is ANQGSEA.

The rearrangement uses TRBV5-1 and TRBJ2-2, with D possibly being TRBD1 (6 bases). The CDR3 sequence is 14 residues long. The V gene's germline CDR1 is SGHRS and CDR2 YFSETQ. The V end was cut by 2 bases, the J end by 5 bases, with 10 bases between. The CDR3 nucleotides are TGCGCCAGCAGCTTCATACAGGGTACCGGGGAGCTGTTTTTT. It translates to CASSFIQGTGELFF.

The chain joins TRBV12-3 or TRBV12-4 to TRBJ1-5; D unclear. The CDR3 totals 17 residues. Trimming stripped 5 bases from V and 1 base from J, with 18 bases between. The CDR3 loop is CASSPTLQRRSNQPQHF. Written as DNA, the CDR3 is TGTGCCAGCAGTCCCACCCTCCAGCGTAGGAGCAATCAGCCCCAGCATTTT.

This clonotype came up many times. J is TRBJ2-2 and V is TRBV5-1, with D possibly being TRBD1 (5 bases). CDR3 length equals 16 residues. The germline V gene encodes CDR1 SGHRS and CDR2 YFSETQ. V lost 4 bases, J lost 0 bases, and 13 bases lay in between. Here the CDR3 DNA reads TGCGCCAGCAGCCCAAGGGGCATCGCGAACACCGGGGAGCTGTTTTTT. The encoded protein is CASSPRGIANTGELFF.

This clonotype was counted ten times or more. This rearrangement joins TRBV10-3 to TRBJ2-5, with D maybe TRBD2 (6 bases). The germline V gene has CDR1 ENHRY and CDR2 SYGVKD. This CDR3 comprises 13 residues. V was trimmed by 7 bases and J by 1 base, leaving 10 bases between them. The DNA of the CDR3 is TGTGCCATCACCCCGGGAGCCCAAGAGACCCAGTACTTC. Protein product: CAITPGAQETQYF.

This clonotype was seen a handful of times. The gene calls are TRBV7-9 and TRBJ2-5; D gene uncertain. CDR1 and CDR2 from the germline V gene are SEHNR and FQNEAQ (reference sequence). Deletions cut 5 bases from V and 0 bases from J, with 10 bases between. The CDR3 totals 14 residues. The CDR3 DNA follows: TGTGCCAGCAGCCGGCCCCCCAACCAAGAGACCCAGTACTTC. This codes for CASSRPPNQETQYF.

V and J are TRBV6-2 or TRBV6-3 and TRBJ1-5, with a possible D match to TRBD1 (6 bases). CDR1 is MNHEY and CDR2 is SVGEGT in the germline V gene. The CDR3 is made up of 15 amino acids. Trimming shortened V by 6 bases and J by 4 bases, and 16 bases separated the two germline ends. The CDR3 DNA reads TGTGCCAGCAGACCCCTCCGGACAGCGAATCAGCCCCAGCATTTT. This sequence encodes CASRPLRTANQPQHF.

In this sample, this clonotype turned up a few times. The chain joins TRBV29-1 to TRBJ2-2; D uncertain. With 5 bases removed from V and 2 bases from J, the gap between germline ends came to 12 bases. The CDR3 runs 14 residues. CDR1 is SQVTM, CDR2 ANQGSEA, per germline. CDR3 sequence: CSVCQDLNTGELFF. CDR3 in DNA: TGCAGCGTTTGTCAGGACCTAAACACCGGGGAGCTGTTTTTT.

The chain carries TRBV20-1 and TRBJ2-5, with 8 bases lining up with TRBD2. Germline V gene sequence: CDR1 DFQATT, CDR2 SNEGSKA (reference sequence). The CDR3 runs to 14 residues. The V and J ends lost 3 bases and 4 bases, in that order; junction bases with no gene match: 7. DNA for the CDR3: TGCAGTGCTAGCACTCGGGGGGGCCGAGAGACCCAGTACTTC. This encodes CSASTRGGRETQYF.

This chain joins TRBV12-3 or TRBV12-4 and TRBJ2-1; D is unclear. The CDR3 has 14 amino acids. With 1 base removed from V and 5 bases from J, the gap between germline ends came to 9 bases. The CDR3 loop is CASSLELSNNEQFF. The CDR3 DNA reads TGTGCCAGCAGTTTAGAACTGTCTAACAATGAGCAGTTCTTC.

The chain employs TRBV28 and TRBJ2-3; the D gene is possibly TRBD2 (6 bases). Germline CDR1 and CDR2: MDHEN and SYDVKM. Trimming removed 11 bases at V and 1 base at J, with 13 bases between. This CDR3 is built from 13 residues. The CDR3 loop reads CAGNSGGTDTQYF. The CDR3 DNA reads as TGTGCCGGAAATAGCGGAGGCACAGATACGCAGTATTTT.

V gene TRBV28 combines with J gene TRBJ2-2, with 7 bases lining up with TRBD2. The CDR3 runs 16 residues. J was trimmed by 3 bases and V by 6 bases; bases with no gene match: 10. Germline V gene sequence: CDR1 MDHEN, CDR2 SYDVKM. CDR3 sequence: CASRPAGLRDTGELFF. The CDR3 DNA reads TGTGCCAGCAGACCAGCGGGACTAAGGGACACCGGGGAGCTGTTTTTT.

This clonotype was observed a few times. The V gene is TRBV7-9, the J gene TRBJ2-6; the match to TRBD2 covers 7 bases. This CDR3 has 12 amino acids. V gave up 8 bases and J gave up 16 bases; unmatched junction bases: 11. Germline CDR1 and CDR2: SEHNR and FQNEAQ (reference sequence). CDR3 nucleotide sequence: TGTGCCAGCTCTGGAAGCGGGGCCTCACTGACTTTC. This gives the protein CASSGSGASLTF. Using reference TRBV7-9 and TRBJ2-6 for the parts outside the CDR3, the full variable domain is DTGVSQNPRHKITKRGQNVTFRCDPISEHNRLYWYRQTLGQGPEFLTYFQNEAQLEKSRLLSDRFSAERPKGSFSTLEIQRTEQGDSAMYLCASSGSGASLTFGAGSRLTVL.

V usage is TRBV20-1 and J usage is TRBJ2-3; D gene unclear. Germline CDR1 reads DFQATT; CDR2 reads SNEGSKA (reference sequence). Deletions cut 4 bases from V and 0 bases from J, with 8 bases between. The CDR3 is made up of 13 amino acids. In DNA, the CDR3 is TGCAGTGCTAAACCTACTAGCACAGATACGCAGTATTTT. Amino acids: CSAKPTSTDTQYF.

This clonotype was observed at least ten times. This chain uses TRBV24-1 with TRBJ2-3; D gene ambiguous. The V end lost 2 bases, the J end lost 0 bases, and 14 bases lay between the germline ends. The CDR3 covers 17 residues. CDR1 KGHDR and CDR2 SFDVKD come from the germline V gene. This CDR3 reads CATSDSPDKSSTDTQYF. The CDR3 DNA follows: TGTGCCACCAGTGATTCCCCAGACAAATCTAGCACAGATACGCAGTATTTT.